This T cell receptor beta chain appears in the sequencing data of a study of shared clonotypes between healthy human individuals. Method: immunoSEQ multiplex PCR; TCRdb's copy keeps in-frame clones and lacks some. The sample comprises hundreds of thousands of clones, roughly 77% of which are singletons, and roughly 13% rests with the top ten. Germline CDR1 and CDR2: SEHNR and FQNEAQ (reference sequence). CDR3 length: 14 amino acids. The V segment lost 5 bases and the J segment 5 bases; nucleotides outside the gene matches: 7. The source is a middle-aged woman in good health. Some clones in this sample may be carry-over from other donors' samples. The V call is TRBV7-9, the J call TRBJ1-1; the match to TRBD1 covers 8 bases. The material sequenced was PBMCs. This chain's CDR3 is CASSQDRVGTEAFF. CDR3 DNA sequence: TGTGCCAGCAGCCAGGACAGGGTTGGAACTGAAGCTTTCTTT.